This T cell receptor (beta chain) was profiled in a study of shared clonotypes between healthy human individuals. Study at large: The study used three CD4 naive, three CD4 memory, two CD8 naive and one CD8 memory plate per donor.

The naive CD8 population came from CD45RO-negative cells selected for CCR7, without terminally differentiated effector memory CD45RA+ cells. Data came from immunoSEQ multiplex PCR; TCRdb stores just in-frame clones and leaves some out. Here the sample spans over 2,000,000 clones, around 95% being singletons. V shed 4 bases and J 2 bases; nucleotides not matched to a gene: 3. The CDR3 is made up of 14 amino acids. CDR1 is SGHTA and CDR2 is FQGTGA in the germline V gene. As regards this clone: Other DNA variants within this sample encode the same CDR3.

Sequencing used naive CD8+ T cells from PBMCs. J is TRBJ1-1 and V is TRBV7-3; 8 bases agree with TRBD1. This sequence originates from a man aged 18 to 30 in good health. Some clones in this sample may be carry-over from other donors' samples. The CDR3 loop reads CASSYGQGNTEAFF. CDR3 bases: TGTGCCAGCAGCTACGGACAGGGAAACACTGAAGCTTTCTTT.